The clone carrying this T cell receptor (beta chain) was recorded many times. No antigen is known for it. The sample originates from a study of T-cell memory formation after mild COVID-19. Study-level information: There were largely donor-specific TCR clusters. Points from the study as a whole: Day 37-peaking second-wave clones had unconfirmed SARS-CoV-2 specificity.

V was trimmed by 4 bases and J by 0 bases, leaving 9 bases between them. Germline lookup yields CDR1 DFQATT and CDR2 SNEGSKA (reference sequence). The CDR3 runs 14 residues. MiXCR, applied by TCRdb to the 5' RACE reads, yields one record per CDR3 protein. Of roughly 610,000 distinct CDR3 sequences in the sample, around 16% were seen once. The sequence was obtained from an adult woman who had mild COVID-19 (a few samples of this study predate the infection). Cell type and time point are not known. Sequenced input: PBMCs or a T cell subset sorted from them (not recorded which). The genes are TRBV20-1 and TRBJ2-2, with D unresolved. CDR3 sequence reads: CSATGQTNTGELFF. DNA for the CDR3: TGCAGTGCTACCGGGCAGACGAACACCGGGGAGCTGTTTTTT.